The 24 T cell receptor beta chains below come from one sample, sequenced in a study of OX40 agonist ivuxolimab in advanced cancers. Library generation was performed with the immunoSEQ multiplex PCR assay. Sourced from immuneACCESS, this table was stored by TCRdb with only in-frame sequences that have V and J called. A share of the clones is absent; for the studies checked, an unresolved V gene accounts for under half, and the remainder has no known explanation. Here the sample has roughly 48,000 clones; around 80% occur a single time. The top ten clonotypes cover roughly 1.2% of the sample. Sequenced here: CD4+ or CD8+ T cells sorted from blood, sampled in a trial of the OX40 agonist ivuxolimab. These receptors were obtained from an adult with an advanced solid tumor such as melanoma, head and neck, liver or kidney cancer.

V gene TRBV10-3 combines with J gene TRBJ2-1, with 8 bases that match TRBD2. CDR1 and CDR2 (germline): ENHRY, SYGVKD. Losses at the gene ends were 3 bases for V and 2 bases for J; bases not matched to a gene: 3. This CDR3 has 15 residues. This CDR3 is CAISESGGAYNEQFF. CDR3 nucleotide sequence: TGTGCCATCAGTGAATCCGGGGGGGCCTACAATGAGCAGTTCTTC.

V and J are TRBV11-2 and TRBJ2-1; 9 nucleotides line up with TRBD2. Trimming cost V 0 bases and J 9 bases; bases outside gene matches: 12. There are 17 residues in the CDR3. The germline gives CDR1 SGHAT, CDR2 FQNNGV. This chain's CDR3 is CASSLDGGLAGRGEQFF. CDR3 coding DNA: TGTGCCAGCAGCTTAGATGGTGGGCTAGCGGGGCGAGGTGAGCAGTTCTTC.

CDR3 in DNA: TGTGCCAGCAGTGAAGTTGGGGGGAGGCTAAATCAGCCCCAGCATTTT. Its translation is CASSEVGGRLNQPQHF. The chain carries TRBV6-1 and TRBJ1-5, with D perhaps TRBD1 (5 bases). V was cut by 1 base and J by 4 bases, with 14 bases left in between. There are 16 residues in the CDR3. Per germline, CDR1 MNHNS and CDR2 SASEGT.

The DNA for the CDR3 is TGTGCCAGCTCACCCCGGCTTAGCTCCTACGAGCAGTACTTC. Translating it yields CASSPRLSSYEQYF. The genes are TRBV18 and TRBJ2-7; D is ambiguous. The V and J ends lost 3 bases and 0 bases respectively, with 9 bases between them. The CDR3 runs to 14 residues. The germline V gene encodes CDR1 KGHSH and CDR2 LQKENI. The entire variable domain, with the rest obtained from reference TRBV18 and TRBJ2-7, is as follows: NAGVMQNPRHLVRRRGQEARLRCSPMKGHSHVYWYRQLPEEGLKFMVYLQKENIIDESGMPKERFSAEFPKEGPSILRIQQVVRGDSAAYFCASSPRLSSYEQYFGPGTRLTVT.

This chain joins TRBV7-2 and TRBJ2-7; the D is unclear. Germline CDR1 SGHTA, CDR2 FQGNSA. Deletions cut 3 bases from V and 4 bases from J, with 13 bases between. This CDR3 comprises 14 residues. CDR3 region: CASSFDLGSYEQYF. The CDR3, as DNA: TGTGCCAGCAGCTTCGACTTGGGTAGTTACGAGCAGTACTTC.

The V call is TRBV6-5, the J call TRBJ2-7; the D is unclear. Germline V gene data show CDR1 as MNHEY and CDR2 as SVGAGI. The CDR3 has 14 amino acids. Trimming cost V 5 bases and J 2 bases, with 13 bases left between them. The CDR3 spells CASSRQQNAYEQYF. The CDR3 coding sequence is TGTGCCAGCAGTCGCCAGCAGAACGCCTACGAGCAGTACTTC.

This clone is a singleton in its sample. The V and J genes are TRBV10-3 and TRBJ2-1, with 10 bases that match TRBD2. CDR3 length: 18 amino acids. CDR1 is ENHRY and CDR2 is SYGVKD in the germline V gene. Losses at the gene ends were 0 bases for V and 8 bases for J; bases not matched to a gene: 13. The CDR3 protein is CAISESGPSGGALYEQFF. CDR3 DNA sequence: TGTGCCATCAGTGAGTCGGGGCCCAGCGGGGGGGCCTTATATGAGCAGTTCTTC.

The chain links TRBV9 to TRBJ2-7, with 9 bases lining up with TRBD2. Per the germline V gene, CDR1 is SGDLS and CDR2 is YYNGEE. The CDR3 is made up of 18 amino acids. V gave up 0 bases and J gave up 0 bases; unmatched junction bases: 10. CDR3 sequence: CASSVGGSGGGVSYEQYF. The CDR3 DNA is TGTGCCAGCAGCGTAGGAGGATCGGGCGGGGGGGTCTCCTACGAGCAGTACTTC.

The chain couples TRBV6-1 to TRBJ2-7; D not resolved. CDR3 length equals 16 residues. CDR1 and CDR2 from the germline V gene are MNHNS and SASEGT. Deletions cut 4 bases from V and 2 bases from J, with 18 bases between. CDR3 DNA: TGTGCCAGCAGTGCTGAGTCGGCAGAGAGAACCTACGAGCAGTACTTC. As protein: CASSAESAERTYEQYF.

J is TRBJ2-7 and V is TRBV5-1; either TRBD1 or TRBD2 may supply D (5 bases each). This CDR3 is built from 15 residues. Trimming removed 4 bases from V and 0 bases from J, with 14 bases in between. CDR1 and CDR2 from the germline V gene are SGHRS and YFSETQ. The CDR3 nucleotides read TGCGCCAGCAGCCACGGTAGTGGGGGCTCCTACGAGCAGTACTTC. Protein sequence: CASSHGSGGSYEQYF.

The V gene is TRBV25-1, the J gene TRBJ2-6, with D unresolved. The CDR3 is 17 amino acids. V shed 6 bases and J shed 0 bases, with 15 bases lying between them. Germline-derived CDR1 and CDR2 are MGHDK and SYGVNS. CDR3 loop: CASSALSPPSGANVLTF. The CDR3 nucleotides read TGTGCCAGCAGCGCCCTCTCCCCCCCCTCTGGGGCCAACGTCCTGACTTTC.

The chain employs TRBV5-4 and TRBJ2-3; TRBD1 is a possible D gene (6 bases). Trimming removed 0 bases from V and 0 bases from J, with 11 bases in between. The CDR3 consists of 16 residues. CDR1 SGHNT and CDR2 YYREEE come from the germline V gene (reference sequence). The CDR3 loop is CASSLVGRGSTDTQYF. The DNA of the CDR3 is TGTGCCAGCAGCTTGGTCGGCAGGGGAAGCACAGATACGCAGTATTTT.

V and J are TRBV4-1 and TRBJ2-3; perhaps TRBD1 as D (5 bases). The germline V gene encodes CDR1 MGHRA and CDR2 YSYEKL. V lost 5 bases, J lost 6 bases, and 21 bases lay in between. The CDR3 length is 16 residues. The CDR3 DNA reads TGCGCCAGCAGCTTTTCCCCGGGCAGGGTGACGGATACGCAGTATTTT. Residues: CASSFSPGRVTDTQYF.

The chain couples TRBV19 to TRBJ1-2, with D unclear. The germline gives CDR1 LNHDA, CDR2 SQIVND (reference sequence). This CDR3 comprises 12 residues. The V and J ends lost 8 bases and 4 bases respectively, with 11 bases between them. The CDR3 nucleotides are TGTGCCAGTCTCGGGGATGTCTATGGCTACACCTTC. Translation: CASLGDVYGYTF.

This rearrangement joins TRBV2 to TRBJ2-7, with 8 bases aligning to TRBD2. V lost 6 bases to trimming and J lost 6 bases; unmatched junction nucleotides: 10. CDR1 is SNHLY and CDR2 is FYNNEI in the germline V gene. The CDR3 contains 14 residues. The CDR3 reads CASRRGAVRREQYF. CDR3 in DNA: TGTGCCAGCAGGCGGGGGGCCGTTCGTCGCGAGCAGTACTTC.

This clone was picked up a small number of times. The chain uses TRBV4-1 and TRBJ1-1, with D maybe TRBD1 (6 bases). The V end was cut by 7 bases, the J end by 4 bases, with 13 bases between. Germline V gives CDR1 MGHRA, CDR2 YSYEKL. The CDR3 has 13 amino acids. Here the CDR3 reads CASKTQGLTEAFF. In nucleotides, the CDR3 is TGCGCCAGCAAGACACAGGGACTCACTGAAGCTTTCTTT.

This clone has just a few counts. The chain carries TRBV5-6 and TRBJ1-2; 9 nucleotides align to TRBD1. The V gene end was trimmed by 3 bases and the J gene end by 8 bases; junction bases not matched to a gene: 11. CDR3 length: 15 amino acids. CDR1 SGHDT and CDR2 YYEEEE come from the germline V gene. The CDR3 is CASSYSGQGRGGYTF. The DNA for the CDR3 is TGTGCCAGCAGCTATTCGGGACAGGGAAGGGGAGGCTACACCTTC.

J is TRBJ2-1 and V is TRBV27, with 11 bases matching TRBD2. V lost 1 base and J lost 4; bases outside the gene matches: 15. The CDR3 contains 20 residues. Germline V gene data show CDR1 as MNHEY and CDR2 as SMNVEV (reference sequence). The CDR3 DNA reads TGTGCCAGCAGTTTATACGCGCCGGGACTAGCGGACTTAACATACAATGAGCAGTTCTTC. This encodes CASSLYAPGLADLTYNEQFF.

CDR3: CASSWGGGGLMNTEAFF. The CDR3 bases are TGTGCCAGCAGCTGGGGAGGTGGGGGTTTGATGAACACTGAAGCTTTCTTT. J is TRBJ1-1 and V is TRBV7-8; tentatively, D is TRBD1 (5 bases). The V end was cut by 4 bases, the J end by 0 bases, with 18 bases between. The CDR3 contains 17 residues. CDR1 is SGHVS, CDR2 FQNEAQ, per germline.

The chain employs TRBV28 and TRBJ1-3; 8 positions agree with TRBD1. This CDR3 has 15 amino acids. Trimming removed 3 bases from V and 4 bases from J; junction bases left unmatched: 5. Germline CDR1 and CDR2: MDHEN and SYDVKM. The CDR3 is CASSLVSGGGNTIYF. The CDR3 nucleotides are TGTGCCAGCAGTTTGGTCTCAGGGGGCGGAAACACCATATATTTT.

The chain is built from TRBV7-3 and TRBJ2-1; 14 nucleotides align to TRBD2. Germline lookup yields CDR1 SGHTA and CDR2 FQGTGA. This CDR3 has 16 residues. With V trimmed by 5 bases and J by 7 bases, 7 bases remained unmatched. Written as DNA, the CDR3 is TGTGCCAGCAGCCTACGGACTAGCGGGGGGTTGAATGAGCAGTTCTTC. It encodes CASSLRTSGGLNEQFF.

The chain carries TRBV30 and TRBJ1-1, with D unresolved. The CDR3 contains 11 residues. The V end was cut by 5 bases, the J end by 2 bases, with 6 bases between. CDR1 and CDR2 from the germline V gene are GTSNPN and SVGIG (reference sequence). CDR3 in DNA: TGTGCCTGGTCGGTTAACACTGAAGCTTTCTTT. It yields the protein CAWSVNTEAFF. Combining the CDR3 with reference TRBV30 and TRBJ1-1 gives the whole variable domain SQTIHQWPATLVQPVGSPLSLECTVEGTSNPNLYWYRQAAGRGLQLLFYSVGIGQISSEVPQNLSASRPQDRQFILSSKKLLLSDSGFYLCAWSVNTEAFFGQGTRLTVV.

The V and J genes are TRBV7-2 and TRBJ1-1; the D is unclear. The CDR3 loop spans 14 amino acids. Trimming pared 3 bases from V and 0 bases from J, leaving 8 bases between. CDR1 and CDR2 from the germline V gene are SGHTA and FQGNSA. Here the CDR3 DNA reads TGTGCCAGCAGCTTTGGGCAGATGAACACTGAAGCTTTCTTT. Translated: CASSFGQMNTEAFF.

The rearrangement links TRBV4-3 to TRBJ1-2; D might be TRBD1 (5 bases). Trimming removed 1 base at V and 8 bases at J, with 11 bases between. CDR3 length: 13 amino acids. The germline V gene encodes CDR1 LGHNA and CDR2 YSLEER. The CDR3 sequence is CASSQGGDLGYTF. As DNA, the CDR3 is TGCGCCAGCAGCCAAGGGGGGGATCTAGGCTACACCTTC.